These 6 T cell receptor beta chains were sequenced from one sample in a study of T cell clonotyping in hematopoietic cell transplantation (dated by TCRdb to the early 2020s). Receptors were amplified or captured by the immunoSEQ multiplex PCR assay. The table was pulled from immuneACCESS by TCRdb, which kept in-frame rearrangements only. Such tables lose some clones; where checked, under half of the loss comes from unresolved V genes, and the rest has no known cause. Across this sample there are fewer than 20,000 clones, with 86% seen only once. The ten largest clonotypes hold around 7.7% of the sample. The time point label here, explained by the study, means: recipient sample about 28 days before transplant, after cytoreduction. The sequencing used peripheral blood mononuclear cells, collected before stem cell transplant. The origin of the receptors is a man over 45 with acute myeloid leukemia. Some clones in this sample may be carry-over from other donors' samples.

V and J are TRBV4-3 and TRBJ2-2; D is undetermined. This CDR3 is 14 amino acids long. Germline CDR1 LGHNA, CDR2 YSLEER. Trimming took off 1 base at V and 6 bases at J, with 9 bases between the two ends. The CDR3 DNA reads TGCGCCAGCAGCCAAGGGGTCCCGGCCGGGGAGCTGTTTTTT. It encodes CASSQGVPAGELFF.

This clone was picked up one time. The DNA for the CDR3 is TGTGCCAGCAGCCCGACTGCGGAGACCCAGTACTTC. This gives the protein CASSPTAETQYF. The rearrangement links TRBV7-6 to TRBJ2-5; D is unresolved. V was clipped by 5 bases and J by 5 bases, with 9 bases between them. The CDR3 sequence is 12 residues long. Germline-derived CDR1 and CDR2 are SGHVS and FNYEAQ.

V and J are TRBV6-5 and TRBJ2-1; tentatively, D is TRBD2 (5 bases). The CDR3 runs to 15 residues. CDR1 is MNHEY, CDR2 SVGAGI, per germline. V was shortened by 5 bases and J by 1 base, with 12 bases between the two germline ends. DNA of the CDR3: TGTGCCAGCAGTCCCGGTCGAGGGTCCTACAATGAGCAGTTCTTC. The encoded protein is CASSPGRGSYNEQFF.

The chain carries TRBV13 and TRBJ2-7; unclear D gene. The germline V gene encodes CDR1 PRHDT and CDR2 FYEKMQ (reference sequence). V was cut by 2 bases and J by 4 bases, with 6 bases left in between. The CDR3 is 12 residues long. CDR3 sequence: CASSLHPYEQYF. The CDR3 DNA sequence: TGTGCCAGCAGCTTACATCCTTACGAGCAGTACTTC. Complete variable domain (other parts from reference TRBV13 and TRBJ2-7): AAGVIQSPRHLIKEKRETATLKCYPIPRHDTVYWYQQGPGQDPQFLISFYEKMQSDKGSIPDRFSAQQFSDYHSELNMSSLELGDSALYFCASSLHPYEQYFGPGTRLTVT.

CDR3 amino acids: CSVGTGDTYGYTF. The CDR3 nucleotides are TGCAGCGTTGGGACAGGGGATACCTATGGCTACACCTTC. The chain couples TRBV29-1 to TRBJ1-2, with TRBD1 matching over 9 bases. CDR3 length: 13 amino acids. The V gene's germline CDR1 is SQVTM and CDR2 ANQGSEA. Trimming removed 4 bases from V and 4 bases from J; junction bases left unmatched: 4. Drawing the rest from reference TRBV29-1 and TRBJ1-2, the complete variable domain is SAVISQKPSRDICQRGTSLTIQCQVDSQVTMMFWYRQQPGQSLTLIATANQGSEATYESGFVIDKFPISRPNLTFSTLTVSNMSPEDSSIYLCSVGTGDTYGYTFGSGTRLTVV.

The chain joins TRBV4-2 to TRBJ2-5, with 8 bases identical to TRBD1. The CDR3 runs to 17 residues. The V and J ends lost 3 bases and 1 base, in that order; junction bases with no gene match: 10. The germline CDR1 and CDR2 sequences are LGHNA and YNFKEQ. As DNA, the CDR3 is TGTGCCAGCAGCCAGGGAAGGTCCGGGACAGGCCAAGAGACCCAGTACTTC. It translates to CASSQGRSGTGQETQYF.